This passage covers 23 T cell receptor beta chains from one sample sequenced in a study of blood T cell repertoires in COVID-19. Sequencing was performed with immunoSEQ multiplex PCR; in TCRdb, only in-frame clones are kept and a portion is missing. Of 200,000 to 250,000 clones in the sample, more than 70% were seen once. The sample taken for sequencing was peripheral blood. These receptors were collected from a middle-aged man with active or convalescent COVID-19.

The V and J genes are TRBV24-1 and TRBJ1-2; 8 nucleotides match TRBD1. The CDR3 contains 15 residues. Germline CDR1 KGHDR, CDR2 SFDVKD. V shed 2 bases and J 2 bases; nucleotides not matched to a gene: 3. CDR3 nucleotides: TGTGCCACCAGTGATTCGCGGACAGGGAACTATGGCTACACCTTC. As protein: CATSDSRTGNYGYTF.

The chain recombines TRBV18 with TRBJ2-5; 11 nucleotides match TRBD2. The CDR3 has 16 residues. Germline CDR1 KGHSH, CDR2 LQKENI. The V segment lost 5 bases and the J segment 5 bases; nucleotides outside the gene matches: 10. The CDR3 bases are TGTGCCAGCTCAACCGGGACTAGCGGTCCCGGGGAGACCCAGTACTTC. It codes for CASSTGTSGPGETQYF. The full variable domain, its missing parts supplied by reference TRBV18 and TRBJ2-5, is NAGVMQNPRHLVRRRGQEARLRCSPMKGHSHVYWYRQLPEEGLKFMVYLQKENIIDESGMPKERFSAEFPKEGPSILRIQQVVRGDSAAYFCASSTGTSGPGETQYFGPGTRLLVL.

V is TRBV21-1 and J is TRBJ1-5; the tabulated D call, TRBD1, remains unverified against the DNA. TRBV21-1 is a recognized pseudogene. The CDR3 contains 19 residues. CDR3 loop: CASSKRVRDIRSLFQPQHF. CDR3 nucleotide sequence: TGTGCCAGCAGCAAAAGGGTAAGGGACATTAGGAGTCTGTTTCAGCCCCAGCATTTT.

The genes are TRBV10-3 and TRBJ1-4, with D unresolved. Trimming removed 0 bases from V and 0 bases from J, with 8 bases in between. The length of the CDR3 is 16 residues. CDR1 and CDR2 from the germline V gene are ENHRY and SYGVKD. The CDR3 reads CAISESSGATNEKLFF. CDR3 DNA sequence: TGTGCCATCAGTGAGTCGAGCGGTGCAACTAATGAAAAACTGTTTTTT.

This chain connects TRBV11-2 to TRBJ1-1; the match to TRBD1 covers 9 bases. CDR1 is SGHAT and CDR2 is FQNNGV in the germline V gene. V was clipped by 1 base and J by 8 bases; unmatched bases: 8. The CDR3 totals 15 residues. The CDR3 reads CASSLGDRDRSEAFF. The CDR3 bases are TGTGCCAGCAGCTTAGGGGACAGGGACCGGTCGGAAGCTTTCTTT.

This clone turned up a few times. CDR3 sequence (DNA): TGTGCCAGCAGCTCACAGGGAAGCGAGCAGTACTTC. It translates to CASSSQGSEQYF. The chain employs TRBV7-2 and TRBJ2-7; possibly TRBD1 for D (6 bases). From germline, CDR1 is SGHTA and CDR2 FQGNSA. The CDR3 loop spans 12 amino acids. V gave up 4 bases and J gave up 6 bases, with 10 bases separating them.

The rearrangement links TRBV21-1 to TRBJ2-7; no check of the table's D call, TRBD1, against the DNA was made. TRBV21-1 is a documented pseudogene. CDR3 length: 16 residues. CDR3 DNA: TGTGCCAGCAGCAAAGCAGGGGACAGGGGATACTACGAGCAGTACTTC. This sequence encodes CASSKAGDRGYYEQYF.

The chain links TRBV6-5 to TRBJ2-5, with TRBD1 matching 8 bases. The CDR3 contains 14 residues. Germline CDR1 is MNHEY and CDR2 is SVGAGI. The V and J ends lost 6 bases and 4 bases, in that order; junction bases with no gene match: 7. The CDR3 nucleotides are TGTGCCAGCAGCTCAGGGGGCCGGTTAGAGACCCAGTACTTC. Translation gives CASSSGGRLETQYF.

V is TRBV7-2 and J is TRBJ2-5; D gene ambiguous. The CDR3 runs to 14 residues. Germline assignment: CDR1 SGHTA and CDR2 FQGNSA. V was shortened by 0 bases and J by 4 bases, with 9 bases between the two germline ends. CDR3: CASSLARRGETQYF. CDR3 nucleotide sequence: TGTGCCAGCAGCTTAGCGCGGAGAGGAGAGACCCAGTACTTC. Combining the CDR3 with reference TRBV7-2 and TRBJ2-5 gives the whole variable domain GAGVSQSPSNKVTEKGKDVELRCDPISGHTALYWYRQSLGQGLEFLIYFQGNSAPDKSGLPSDRFSAERTGGSVSTLTIQRTQQEDSAVYLCASSLARRGETQYFGPGTRLLVL.

The chain is built from TRBV5-1 and TRBJ2-2, with D unresolved. V lost 0 bases, J lost 0 bases, and 9 bases lay in between. The CDR3 totals 16 residues. Germline V lookup: CDR1 SGHRS, CDR2 YFSETQ. CDR3 DNA: TGCGCCAGCAGCTTGGGAGTCACAGCGAACACCGGGGAGCTGTTTTTT. Amino acid sequence: CASSLGVTANTGELFF. The full variable domain, in which reference TRBV5-1 and TRBJ2-2 provide the parts outside the CDR3, is KAGVTQTPRYLIKTRGQQVTLSCSPISGHRSVSWYQQTPGQGLQFLFEYFSETQRNKGNFPGRFSGRQFSNSRSEMNVSTLELGDSALYLCASSLGVTANTGELFFGEGSRLTVL.

The CDR3 here is CASSLDGENRRYGYTF. DNA for the CDR3: TGCGCCAGCAGCTTGGATGGGGAGAACAGACGATATGGCTACACCTTC. V and J are TRBV5-1 and TRBJ1-2, with D unresolved. Per the germline V gene, CDR1 is SGHRS and CDR2 is YFSETQ. The CDR3 length is 16 residues. The V end lost 0 bases, the J end lost 5 bases, and 17 bases lay between the germline ends.

J is TRBJ2-1 and V is TRBV3-1 (or the pseudogene TRBV3-2); 8 bases are shared with TRBD2. The V and J ends lost 6 bases and 9 bases, in that order; junction bases with no gene match: 22. Germline lookup yields CDR1 LGHDT and CDR2 YNNKEL (reference sequence). There are 18 residues in the CDR3. CDR3 DNA: TGTGCCAGCAGTCTTTTCCTAGGACTAGCCCCCCGCGGTGGTGAGCAGTTCTTC. Translating it yields CASSLFLGLAPRGGEQFF.

The CDR3 sequence is CASSPGQASTDTQYF. DNA of the CDR3: TGTGCCAGCAGCCCAGGACAGGCCAGCACAGATACGCAGTATTTT. J is TRBJ2-3 and V is TRBV5-4, with 7 bases fitting TRBD1. V lost 4 bases, J lost 0 bases, and 5 bases stayed unmatched. CDR1 is SGHNT, CDR2 YYREEE, per germline (reference sequence). This CDR3 spans 15 amino acids.

The chain has TRBV5-1 and TRBJ2-7; 8 bases match TRBD1. This CDR3 has 15 residues. V was clipped by 0 bases and J by 5 bases; unmatched bases: 7. Per germline, CDR1 SGHRS and CDR2 YFSETQ. Written as DNA, the CDR3 is TGCGCCAGCAGCTTGGTCCAGGGGGCCCTTAACGAGCAGTACTTC. Amino acids: CASSLVQGALNEQYF.

The rearrangement uses TRBV30 and TRBJ1-4; D ambiguous. In germline, CDR1 is GTSNPN, CDR2 SVGIG (reference sequence). The CDR3 loop spans 13 amino acids. Trimming took 2 bases from V and 7 from J, leaving 11 bases between them. The CDR3 region has the DNA TGTGCCTGGAGTCAAAGGCGGGGTGAAAAACTGTTTTTT. As protein: CAWSQRRGEKLFF.

This clone rates as medium-sized. This chain joins TRBV29-1 and TRBJ1-2; D is uncertain. This CDR3 has 12 residues. Germline lookup yields CDR1 SQVTM and CDR2 ANQGSEA. V lost 4 bases, J lost 5 bases, and 11 bases lay in between. CDR3: CSVATLRYGYTF. CDR3 in DNA: TGCAGCGTTGCAACATTGCGGTATGGCTACACCTTC.

V is TRBV10-3 and J is TRBJ2-5, with TRBD1 matching 8 bases. V shed 4 bases and J 4 bases; nucleotides not matched to a gene: 5. CDR3 size: 14 residues. From germline, CDR1 is ENHRY and CDR2 SYGVKD. The CDR3 here is CAISVSGGRETQYF. CDR3 sequence (DNA): TGTGCCATCAGTGTTTCAGGGGGCAGAGAGACCCAGTACTTC.

This clone appeared once. The CDR3 sequence is CASSQEAVGRNQPQHF. DNA of the CDR3: TGCGCCAGCAGCCAAGAGGCAGTCGGCAGGAATCAGCCCCAGCATTTT. The chain carries TRBV4-3 and TRBJ1-5; D unclear. The germline gives CDR1 LGHNA, CDR2 YSLEER. V was cut by 0 bases and J by 4 bases, with 13 bases left in between. The CDR3 consists of 16 residues.

The genes are TRBV7-6 and TRBJ2-5; 8 bases are a match to TRBD1. The V gene end was trimmed by 5 bases and the J gene end by 3 bases; junction bases not matched to a gene: 14. The CDR3 runs to 17 residues. CDR1 is SGHVS, CDR2 FNYEAQ, per germline. The CDR3: CASSLFPGQAREETQYF. The CDR3 bases are TGTGCCAGCAGCCTCTTTCCGGGACAGGCGAGGGAAGAGACCCAGTACTTC.

V and J are TRBV9 and TRBJ1-3; 7 bases line up with TRBD1. J was trimmed by 3 bases and V by 4 bases; bases with no gene match: 10. The CDR3 length is 16 residues. The germline gives CDR1 SGDLS, CDR2 YYNGEE. CDR3 in DNA: TGTGCCAGCAGCAACAATAGGGGACAGAGTGGAAACACCATATATTTT. Amino acid sequence: CASSNNRGQSGNTIYF.

The chain has TRBV4-1 and TRBJ1-1, with D perhaps matching TRBD1 (6 bases). With 0 bases removed from V and 1 base from J, the gap between germline ends came to 15 bases. The CDR3 sequence is 17 residues long. Germline V CDR1 and CDR2: MGHRA, YSYEKL. Here the CDR3 reads CASSQDPAGAQNTEAFF. CDR3 coding DNA: TGCGCCAGCAGCCAAGATCCGGCAGGGGCGCAGAACACTGAAGCTTTCTTT.

The genes are TRBV27 and TRBJ2-7; perhaps TRBD2 as D (6 bases). This CDR3 has 14 amino acids. CDR1 MNHEY and CDR2 SMNVEV come from the germline V gene (reference sequence). V dropped 6 bases and J dropped 2 bases, with 14 bases sitting between them. CDR3 sequence: CASRSSGVPYEQYF. The CDR3 nucleotides read TGTGCCAGCAGATCCTCGGGGGTTCCCTACGAGCAGTACTTC.

V is TRBV4-1 and J is TRBJ1-4; no clear D gene. The V gene lost 3 bases and the J gene lost 7 bases, with 9 bases spanning the gap. The CDR3 is made up of 13 amino acids. From germline, CDR1 is MGHRA and CDR2 YSYEKL. The CDR3 reads CASSQTNPEKLFF. CDR3 nucleotide sequence: TGCGCCAGCAGCCAGACTAACCCTGAAAAACTGTTTTTT.